The T cell receptor (beta chain) under discussion was sequenced for a study of T-cell reconstitution after alpha-beta-depleted transplantation in children. Points from the study as a whole: From surviving recipient T cells and thymic progenitors came the high day-60 TCRbeta diversity observed in some patients. The main origin of T-cell counts and diversity one year after transplant was newly produced T cells. Alpha-beta T cells about two months after transplant reportedly derived from several hundred expanded graft clones.

This clonotype came up a few times. Antigen: not known. The TCRbeta library was prepared with unique molecular identifiers. TCRdb processed the PCR reads anew with MiXCR; each CDR3 protein has one entry. Of 700,000 or so distinct CDR3 sequences in the sample, under 15% are singletons; the top ten hold 0.79%. This clonotype originated in a girl aged 2 to 10 with congenital amegakaryocytic thrombocytopenia, due to receive a stem cell transplant. The sequencing used PBMCs, collected before TCRalphabeta/CD19-depleted stem cell transplant.

CDR3: CASSGSARLWSEAFF. In DNA, the CDR3 is TGCGCCAGCAGCGGGTCCGCCAGGCTGTGGAGTGAAGCTTTCTTT. This chain connects TRBV5-1 to TRBJ1-1; D is uncertain. The ends were cut back, 4 bases at V and 7 bases at J, with 20 bases in the middle. Germline CDR1 is SGHRS and CDR2 is YFSETQ. The CDR3 has 15 amino acids.